The rows below give T cell receptor beta chains drawn from one sample of a study of control samples from healthy donors and cancer patients. Generated by immunoSEQ multiplex PCR, the TCRdb table keeps only in-frame clones and is missing some. This table has 120,000 or so clones, approximately 88% appearing once. The specimen was PBMCs. All receptors come from a woman aged 60-75 years with lung cancer. Both conserved end residues are trimmed from each CDR3. Each record gives: J gene, CDR3 length, clone size, V gene, CDR3 protein. Not every row has a clone size; where given, it reads once, few, many or a size class.

j_call: TRBJ2-5; cdr3_length: 13; clone_size: .; v_call: TRBV2; cdr3_aa: ASSEVLAGGETQY
j_call: TRBJ1-3; cdr3_length: 13; clone_size: .; v_call: TRBV9; cdr3_aa: ASSVDLGGENTIY
j_call: TRBJ1-5; cdr3_length: 13; clone_size: .; v_call: TRBV7-2; cdr3_aa: ASSLWGERSQPQH
j_call: TRBJ2-5; cdr3_length: 12; clone_size: .; v_call: TRBV2; cdr3_aa: ASSALLGQETQY
j_call: TRBJ2-7; cdr3_length: 13; clone_size: .; v_call: TRBV27; cdr3_aa: ASSLALVYSYEQY
j_call: TRBJ1-2; cdr3_length: 12; clone_size: .; v_call: TRBV6-1; cdr3_aa: ASSERSGFYGYT
j_call: TRBJ1-2; cdr3_length: 10; clone_size: .; v_call: TRBV6-5; cdr3_aa: ASSYRGHGYT
j_call: TRBJ1-6; cdr3_length: 10; clone_size: .; v_call: TRBV2; cdr3_aa: ASMVANSPLH
j_call: TRBJ1-1; cdr3_length: 9; clone_size: .; v_call: TRBV20-1; cdr3_aa: SARKSIEAF
j_call: TRBJ1-4; cdr3_length: 15; clone_size: .; v_call: TRBV10-3; cdr3_aa: AISENPPTGPNEKLF
j_call: TRBJ2-7; cdr3_length: 10; clone_size: .; v_call: TRBV30; cdr3_aa: AWGQGTYEQY
j_call: TRBJ2-1; cdr3_length: 12; clone_size: medium-sized; v_call: TRBV27; cdr3_aa: ASSLGGSYNEQF
j_call: TRBJ2-7; cdr3_length: 13; clone_size: .; v_call: TRBV11-2; cdr3_aa: ASSFSDRASYEQY
j_call: TRBJ2-2; cdr3_length: 12; clone_size: once; v_call: TRBV6-6; cdr3_aa: ASSLNGGAGELF
j_call: TRBJ1-1; cdr3_length: 12; clone_size: .; v_call: TRBV29-1; cdr3_aa: SVGTGAEGTEAF
j_call: TRBJ1-4; cdr3_length: 11; clone_size: once; v_call: TRBV6-5; cdr3_aa: ASNGQANEKLF
j_call: TRBJ2-2; cdr3_length: 12; clone_size: once; v_call: TRBV7-2; cdr3_aa: ASSSFRGRGELF
j_call: TRBJ2-7; cdr3_length: 13; clone_size: .; v_call: TRBV5-6; cdr3_aa: ASSLGLGGLYEQY
j_call: TRBJ1-5; cdr3_length: 10; clone_size: .; v_call: TRBV20-1; cdr3_aa: SASVVNQPQH
j_call: TRBJ1-4; cdr3_length: 10; clone_size: .; v_call: TRBV12-3/TRBV12-4; cdr3_aa: ASSQNAGKLF